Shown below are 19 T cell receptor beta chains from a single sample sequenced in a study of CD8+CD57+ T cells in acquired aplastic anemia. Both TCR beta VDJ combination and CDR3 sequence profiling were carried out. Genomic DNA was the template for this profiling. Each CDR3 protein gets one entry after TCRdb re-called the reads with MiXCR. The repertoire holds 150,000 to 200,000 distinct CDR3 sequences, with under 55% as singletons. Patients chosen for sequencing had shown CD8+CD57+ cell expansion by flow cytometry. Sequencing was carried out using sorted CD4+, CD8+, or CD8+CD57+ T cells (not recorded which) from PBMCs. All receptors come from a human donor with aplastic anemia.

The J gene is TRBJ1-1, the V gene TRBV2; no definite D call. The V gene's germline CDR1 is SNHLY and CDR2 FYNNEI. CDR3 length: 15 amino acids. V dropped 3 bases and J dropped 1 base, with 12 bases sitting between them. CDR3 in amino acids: CASSEGNGWNTEAFF. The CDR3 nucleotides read TGTGCCAGCAGTGAGGGGAATGGTTGGAACACTGAAGCTTTCTTT.

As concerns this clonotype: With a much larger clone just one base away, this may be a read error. CDR3 coding DNA: TGTGCCAGCAGTTCCTGTAGCAATCAGCCCCAGCATTTT. This gives the protein CASSSCSNQPQHF. J is TRBJ1-5 and V is TRBV6-5, with D unresolved. Trimming took 4 bases from V and 0 from J, leaving 4 bases between them. The CDR3 totals 13 residues. The V gene's germline CDR1 is MNHEY and CDR2 SVGAGI.

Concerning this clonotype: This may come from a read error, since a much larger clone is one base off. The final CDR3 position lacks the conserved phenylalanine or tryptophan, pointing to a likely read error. The CDR3: CASSLLASTDTQYS. CDR3 coding DNA: TGTGCCAGCAGTTTATTAGCTAGCACAGATACGCAGTATTCT. The rearrangement uses TRBV12-3 or TRBV12-4 and TRBJ2-3; D unresolved. V was cut by 2 bases and J by 0 bases, with 6 bases left in between. This CDR3 is built from 14 residues.

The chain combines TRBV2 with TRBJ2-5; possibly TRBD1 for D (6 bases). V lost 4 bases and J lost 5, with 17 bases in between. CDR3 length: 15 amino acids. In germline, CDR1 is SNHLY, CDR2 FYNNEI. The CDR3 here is CASSASPGVVETQYF. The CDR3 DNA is TGTGCCAGCAGTGCATCCCCAGGGGTTGTGGAGACCCAGTACTTC.

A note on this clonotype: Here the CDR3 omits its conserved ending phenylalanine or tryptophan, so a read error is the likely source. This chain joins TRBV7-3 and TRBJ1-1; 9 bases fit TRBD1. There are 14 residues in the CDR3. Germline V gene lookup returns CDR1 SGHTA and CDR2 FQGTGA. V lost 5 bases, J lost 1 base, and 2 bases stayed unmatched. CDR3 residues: CASSQQGANTEAFL. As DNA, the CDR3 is TGTGCCAGCAGCCAACAGGGGGCGAACACTGAAGCTTTCCTT.

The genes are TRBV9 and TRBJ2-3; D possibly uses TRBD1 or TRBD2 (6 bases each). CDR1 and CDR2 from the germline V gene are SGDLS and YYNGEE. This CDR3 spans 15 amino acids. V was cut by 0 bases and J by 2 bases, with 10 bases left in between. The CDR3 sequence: CASSVEGGLTDTQYF. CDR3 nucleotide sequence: TGTGCCAGCAGCGTAGAGGGGGGACTCACAGATACGCAGTATTTT.

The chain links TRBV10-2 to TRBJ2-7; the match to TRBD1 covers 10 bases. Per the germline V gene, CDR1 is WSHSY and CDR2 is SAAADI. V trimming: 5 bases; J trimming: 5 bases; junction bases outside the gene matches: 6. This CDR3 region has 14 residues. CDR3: CASSPGQGIDEQYF. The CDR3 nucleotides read TGCGCCAGCAGTCCGGGACAGGGGATCGACGAGCAGTACTTC.

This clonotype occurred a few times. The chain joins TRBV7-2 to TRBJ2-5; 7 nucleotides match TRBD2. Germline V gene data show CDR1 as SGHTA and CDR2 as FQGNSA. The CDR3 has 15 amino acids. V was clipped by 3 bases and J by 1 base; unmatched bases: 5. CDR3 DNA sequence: TGTGCCAGCAGCTTTAACAGCGGGATCCAAGAGACCCAGTACTTC. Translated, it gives CASSFNSGIQETQYF.

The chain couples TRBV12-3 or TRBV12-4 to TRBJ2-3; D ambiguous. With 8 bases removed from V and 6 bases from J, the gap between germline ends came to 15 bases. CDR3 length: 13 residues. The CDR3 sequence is CASRSGTTDTQYF. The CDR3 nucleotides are TGTGCCAGCCGTTCAGGAACAACGGATACGCAGTATTTT.

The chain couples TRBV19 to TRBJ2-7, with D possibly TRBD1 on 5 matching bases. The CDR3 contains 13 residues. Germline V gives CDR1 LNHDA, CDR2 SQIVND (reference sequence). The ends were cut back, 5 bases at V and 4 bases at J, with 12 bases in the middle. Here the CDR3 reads CASSSTGPYEQYF. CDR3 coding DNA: TGTGCCAGTAGTTCTACAGGCCCATACGAGCAGTACTTC. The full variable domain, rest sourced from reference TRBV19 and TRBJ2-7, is DGGITQSPKYLFRKEGQNVTLSCEQNLNHDAMYWYRQDPGQGLRLIYYSQIVNDFQKGDIAEGYSVSREKKESFPLTVTSAQKNPTAFYLCASSSTGPYEQYFGPGTRLTVT.

CDR3 nucleotide sequence: TGTGCCAGCAGGGAGCGGCGCGCGACAGGGGAGACCCAGTACTTC. Translating it yields CASRERRATGETQYF. This chain joins TRBV12-3 or TRBV12-4 and TRBJ2-5; TRBD1 aligns across 7 bases. CDR3 size: 15 residues. Losses at the gene ends were 6 bases for V and 5 bases for J; bases not matched to a gene: 12.

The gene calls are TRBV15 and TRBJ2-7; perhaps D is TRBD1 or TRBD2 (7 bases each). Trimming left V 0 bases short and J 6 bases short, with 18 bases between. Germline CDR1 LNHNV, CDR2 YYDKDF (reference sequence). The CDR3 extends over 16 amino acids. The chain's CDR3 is CATSRDRGRALREQYF. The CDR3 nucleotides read TGTGCCACCAGCAGAGACAGGGGGAGGGCCCTCCGCGAGCAGTACTTC. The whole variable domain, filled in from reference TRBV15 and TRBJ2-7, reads DAMVIQNPRYQVTQFGKPVTLSCSQTLNHNVMYWYQQKSSQAPKLLFHYYDKDFNNEADTPDNFQSRRPNTSFCFLDIRSPGLGDTAMYLCATSRDRGRALREQYFGPGTRLTVT.

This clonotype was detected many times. The CDR3 DNA follows: TGTGCCAGCAGCCCCGGGATAGCGGGTGGGCACTACAATGAGCAGTTCTTC. Translated, it gives CASSPGIAGGHYNEQFF. This chain links TRBV7-9 with TRBJ2-1; 7 bases are shared with TRBD2. This CDR3 has 17 residues. Trimming took 5 bases from V and 3 from J; bases not matched to a gene: 13. Germline V gene sequence: CDR1 SEHNR, CDR2 FQNEAQ (reference sequence).

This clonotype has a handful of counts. The CDR3 region is CASRLEGDVAFF. CDR3 nucleotides: TGTGCCAGCCGACTGGAGGGGGACGTAGCTTTCTTT. The V gene is TRBV7-8, the J gene TRBJ1-1; perhaps TRBD1 as D (6 bases). CDR1 SGHVS and CDR2 FQNEAQ come from the germline V gene. This CDR3 contains 12 residues. V was pared by 8 bases and J by 10 bases, with 17 bases between.

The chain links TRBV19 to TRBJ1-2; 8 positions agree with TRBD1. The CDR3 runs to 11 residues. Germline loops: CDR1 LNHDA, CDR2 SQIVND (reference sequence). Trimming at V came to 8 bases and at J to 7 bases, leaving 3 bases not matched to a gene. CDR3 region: CASVDRGGYTF. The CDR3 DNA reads TGTGCCAGTGTCGACAGGGGTGGCTACACCTTC.

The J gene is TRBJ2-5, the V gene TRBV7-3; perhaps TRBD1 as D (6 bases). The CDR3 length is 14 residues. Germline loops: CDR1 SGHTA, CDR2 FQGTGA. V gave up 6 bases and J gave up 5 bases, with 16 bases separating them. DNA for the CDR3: TGTGCCAGCAGTCCTCCAGGGGCTTCGGAGACCCAGTACTTC. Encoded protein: CASSPPGASETQYF.

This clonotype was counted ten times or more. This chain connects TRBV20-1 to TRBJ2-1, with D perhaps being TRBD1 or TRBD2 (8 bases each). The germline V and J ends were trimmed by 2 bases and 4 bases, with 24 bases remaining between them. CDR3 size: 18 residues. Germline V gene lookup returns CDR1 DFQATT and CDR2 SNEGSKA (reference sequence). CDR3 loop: CSARSRGRVASGYNEQFF. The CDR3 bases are TGCAGTGCTAGATCCAGGGGGCGGGTGGCTAGCGGGTACAATGAGCAGTTCTTC.

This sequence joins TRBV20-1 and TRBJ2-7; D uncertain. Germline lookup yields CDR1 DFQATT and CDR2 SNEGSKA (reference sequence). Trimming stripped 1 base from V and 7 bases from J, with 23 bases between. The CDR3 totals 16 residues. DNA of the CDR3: TGCAGTGCTAGAGGGCCCCATGTAACGGATATCAATGAGCAGTACTTC. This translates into CSARGPHVTDINEQYF.

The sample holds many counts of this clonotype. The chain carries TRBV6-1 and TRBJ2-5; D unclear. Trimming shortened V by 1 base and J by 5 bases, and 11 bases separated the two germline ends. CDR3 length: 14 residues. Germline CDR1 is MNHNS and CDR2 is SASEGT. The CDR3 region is CASSEGTYGETQYF. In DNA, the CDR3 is TGTGCCAGCAGTGAAGGGACGTACGGGGAGACCCAGTACTTC.